This T cell receptor beta chain derives from a study of metastatic and nonmetastatic thyroid tumors. All patients were treatment-naive before thyroid surgery. With MiXCR, TCRdb reprocessed the PCR reads. The sample includes about 19,000 clones, 35% to 40% of them seen just once. J gave up 0 bases and V 4 bases, and 2 bases lay outside the gene matches. There are 15 residues in the CDR3. Germline CDR1 reads SGHDN; CDR2 reads FVKESK. This clonotype originated in a female donor with papillary thyroid cancer or a benign thyroid nodule (not recorded which). Some clones in this sample may be carry-over from other donors' samples. The chain couples TRBV14 to TRBJ2-2; 7 bases map to TRBD1. The sample consisted of tumor tissue. This chain's CDR3 is CASSRDSSNTGELFF. CDR3 coding DNA: TGTGCCAGCAGCCGGGACAGCTCGAACACCGGGGAGCTGTTTTTT.